This TCR beta chain was identified during a study of T cells in Graves' hyperthyroidism and ophthalmopathy. After removal of 7 bases from V and 5 bases from J, the junction contained 4 bases not matched to a gene. The CDR3 sequence is 14 residues long. Germline V gene lookup returns CDR1 KGHDR and CDR2 SFDVKD. The table lists this clonotype with a few counts. RNA transcripts gave rise to amplified TCR beta CDR3 regions. The TCR CDR3 first-round RT-PCR relied on the HTBI primer set. TCRdb reprocessed the multiplex PCR reads with MiXCR, giving one entry per CDR3 protein. This table holds about 320,000 distinct CDR3 sequences, roughly 17% found once.

The sequencing input was blood. This receptor was obtained from a man aged 30 to 39 with Graves' hyperthyroidism. The chain links TRBV24-1 to TRBJ2-2, with 9 positions matching TRBD2. CDR3 loop: CATRASGRTGELFF. CDR3 coding DNA: TGTGCCACCAGGGCAAGCGGGAGGACCGGGGAGCTGTTTTTT.